This is a list of T cell receptor beta chains from one sample in a study of blood T cell repertoires in COVID-19. Profiled with immunoSEQ multiplex PCR; TCRdb holds only in-frame clones, not every one. The profile shows about 180,000 clones, roughly 88% of them singletons. The sequenced sample was peripheral blood. Receptors originate from a man between 60 and 70 years old with acute or convalescent COVID-19. The CDR3 runs from the conserved cysteine through the conserved F or W.

v_call: TRBV25-1; j_call: TRBJ2-2; cdr3_aa: CASRVTGTGELFF
v_call: TRBV20-1; j_call: TRBJ2-7; cdr3_aa: CSASPGGGNEQYF
v_call: TRBV5-4; j_call: TRBJ1-2; cdr3_aa: CASSSREGPIGYTF
v_call: TRBV5-5; j_call: TRBJ1-5; cdr3_aa: CASSSGQINQPQHF
v_call: TRBV29-1; j_call: TRBJ2-7; cdr3_aa: CSVGQGAYEQYF
v_call: TRBV9; j_call: TRBJ1-2; cdr3_aa: CASSVDGQGNYGYTF
v_call: TRBV30; j_call: TRBJ1-1; cdr3_aa: CAWSVNTEAFF
v_call: TRBV14; j_call: TRBJ2-1; cdr3_aa: CASSRPRATVYNEQFF
v_call: TRBV6-6; j_call: TRBJ2-2; cdr3_aa: CASTLTGNTGELFF
v_call: TRBV27; j_call: TRBJ2-7; cdr3_aa: CASSQFGQGYEQYF
v_call: TRBV10-3; j_call: TRBJ1-1; cdr3_aa: CAISEGRLGVGMNTEAFF
v_call: TRBV23-1; j_call: TRBJ2-7; cdr3_aa: CASPTSVQRYEQYF
v_call: TRBV7-8; j_call: TRBJ1-6; cdr3_aa: CASSLVAGLPNSPLHF
v_call: TRBV6-2/TRBV6-3; j_call: TRBJ1-5; cdr3_aa: CASSLGAGNQPQHF
v_call: TRBV2; j_call: TRBJ1-3; cdr3_aa: CASFGGTQGDTIYF
v_call: TRBV11-2; j_call: TRBJ2-7; cdr3_aa: CASSPGLSYEQYF
v_call: TRBV29-1; j_call: TRBJ2-1; cdr3_aa: CSVEEASSEDNEQFF
v_call: TRBV12-3/TRBV12-4; j_call: TRBJ1-1; cdr3_aa: CASSLETGFEAFF
v_call: TRBV27; j_call: TRBJ2-7; cdr3_aa: CASSPAPSGSHEQYF
v_call: TRBV28; j_call: TRBJ1-6; cdr3_aa: CASREGGNNSPLHF
v_call: TRBV19; j_call: TRBJ2-2; cdr3_aa: CASSDRSGSGPGELFF
v_call: TRBV29-1; j_call: TRBJ1-4; cdr3_aa: CSVSWLNNEKLFF
v_call: TRBV6-4; j_call: TRBJ1-2; cdr3_aa: CASSDSNSQGGYTF
v_call: TRBV3-1/TRBV3-2; j_call: TRBJ2-1; cdr3_aa: CASSHGVTEQFF
v_call: TRBV5-4; j_call: TRBJ2-7; cdr3_aa: CASSLDRGAYEQYF
v_call: TRBV5-4; j_call: TRBJ2-7; cdr3_aa: CASSLVAGSYEQYF
v_call: TRBV7-9; j_call: TRBJ2-7; cdr3_aa: CASSLMTGTGRYEQYF
v_call: TRBV7-9; j_call: TRBJ1-2; cdr3_aa: CASSLWTGPDGYTF
v_call: TRBV19; j_call: TRBJ2-1; cdr3_aa: CASSIRLAGGSSYNEQFF
v_call: TRBV28; j_call: TRBJ1-2; cdr3_aa: CASSSLGPFYGYTF
v_call: TRBV7-2; j_call: TRBJ1-1; cdr3_aa: CASSSDRNTEAFF
v_call: TRBV19; j_call: TRBJ1-1; cdr3_aa: CATKANRVDTEAFF